This T cell receptor (beta chain) was captured in a study of tumor-infiltrating lymphocytes in primary liver carcinoma. This clonotype showed up many times. Its antigen is as yet unknown. Study-wide findings and caveats: Lesser overlap characterized tumor-adjacent and tumor-blood pairs relative to tumor region pairs. Tumors reached a significantly greater top-250-clone fraction than blood did (p = 0.039). Bulk unsorted samples prevented comparison of CD4+ and CD8+ repertoires.

Looked up from germline, CDR1 is SGHDT and CDR2 is YYEEEE. Trimming took off 4 bases at V and 2 bases at J, with 16 bases between the two ends. This CDR3 is 15 amino acids long. Synthesis of TCR beta cDNA was carried out from 500 ng total RNA with a constant-region primer. Three nested multiplex PCR rounds, a slightly modified ARM-PCR, produced the libraries for TCR beta. For roughly 11 cycles apiece, the opening two PCR rounds ran with TRBV1-TRBV30 forward primers and a C-beta reverse primer. MiXCR was run by TCRdb on the multiplex PCR reads, yielding one entry per CDR3 protein. Of 310,000 or so distinct CDR3 sequences listed, less than 70% are singletons. Blood RNA was derived from unsorted whole blood, and germline DNA was extracted too. Prior to the surgical procedure, roughly 4 milliliters of peripheral blood were collected.

V gene TRBV5-6 combines with J gene TRBJ2-7; D is possibly TRBD2 (6 bases). The specimen was peripheral blood. This sequence originates from a man aged 35 to 55 with primary liver carcinoma and hepatitis B virus infection. The CDR3 protein is CASSLGTGPPYEQYF. The CDR3, as DNA: TGTGCCAGCAGCCTAGGGACTGGACCGCCCTACGAGCAGTACTTC.